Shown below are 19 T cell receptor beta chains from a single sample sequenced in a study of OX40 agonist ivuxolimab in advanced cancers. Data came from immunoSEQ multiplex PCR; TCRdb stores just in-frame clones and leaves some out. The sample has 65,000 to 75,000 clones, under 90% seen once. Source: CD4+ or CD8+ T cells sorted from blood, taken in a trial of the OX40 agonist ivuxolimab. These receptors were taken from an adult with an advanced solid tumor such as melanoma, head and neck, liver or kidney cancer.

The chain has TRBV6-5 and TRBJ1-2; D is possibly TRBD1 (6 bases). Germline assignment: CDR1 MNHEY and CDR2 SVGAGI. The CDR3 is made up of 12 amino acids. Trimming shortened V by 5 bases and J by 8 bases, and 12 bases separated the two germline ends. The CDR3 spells CASSKQGNGYTF. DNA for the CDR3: TGTGCCAGCAGTAAACAGGGTAACGGCTACACCTTC.

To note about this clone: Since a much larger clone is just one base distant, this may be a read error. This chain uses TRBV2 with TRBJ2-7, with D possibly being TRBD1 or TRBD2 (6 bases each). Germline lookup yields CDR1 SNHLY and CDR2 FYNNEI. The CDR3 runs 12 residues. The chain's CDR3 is CASIEQGSGQYF. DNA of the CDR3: TGTGCCAGCATTGAACAGGGTAGCGGGCAGTACTTC.

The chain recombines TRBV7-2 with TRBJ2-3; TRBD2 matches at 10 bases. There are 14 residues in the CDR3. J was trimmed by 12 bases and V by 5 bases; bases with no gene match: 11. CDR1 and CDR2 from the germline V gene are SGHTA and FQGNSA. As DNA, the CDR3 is TGTGCCAGCAGCCCACTGGTAGCGGGGGGATCTCAGTATTTT. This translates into CASSPLVAGGSQYF.

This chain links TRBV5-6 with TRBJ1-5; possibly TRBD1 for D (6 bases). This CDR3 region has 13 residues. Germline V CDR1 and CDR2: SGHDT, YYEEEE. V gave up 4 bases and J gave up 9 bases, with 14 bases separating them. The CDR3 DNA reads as TGTGCCAGCAGCCCCGCCAGGGGTCCGCCCCAGCATTTT. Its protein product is CASSPARGPPQHF.

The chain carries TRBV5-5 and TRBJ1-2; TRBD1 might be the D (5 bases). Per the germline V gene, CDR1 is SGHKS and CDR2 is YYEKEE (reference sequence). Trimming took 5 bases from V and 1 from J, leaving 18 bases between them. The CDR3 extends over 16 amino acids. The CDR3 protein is CASRLSVGGVNYGYTF. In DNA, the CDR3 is TGTGCCAGCAGGCTCTCCGTCGGGGGGGTTAACTATGGCTACACCTTC.

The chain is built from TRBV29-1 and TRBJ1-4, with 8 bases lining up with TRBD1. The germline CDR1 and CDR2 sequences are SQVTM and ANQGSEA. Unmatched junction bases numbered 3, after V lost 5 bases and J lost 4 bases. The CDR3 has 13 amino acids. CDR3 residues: CSVIRGLNEKLFF. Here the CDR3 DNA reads TGCAGCGTTATCAGGGGGCTTAATGAAAAACTGTTTTTT.

The CDR3 coding sequence is TGTGCCAGCAGCTCCAGGGGTCTCGATAGCAATCAGCCCCAGCATTTT. The encoded protein is CASSSRGLDSNQPQHF. The rearrangement uses TRBV6-6 and TRBJ1-5; maybe TRBD1 (6 bases). Germline loops: CDR1 MNHNY, CDR2 SVGAGI (reference sequence). V was clipped by 6 bases and J by 0 bases, with 15 bases between them. CDR3 length equals 16 residues.

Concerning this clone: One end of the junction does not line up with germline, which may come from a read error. The DNA for the CDR3 is TGTGCTAGCAGCCGGGGACTAGCGGGGGCCACAGATACGCAGTATTTT. It translates to CASSRGLAGATDTQYF. The chain links TRBV7-7 to TRBJ2-3; TRBD2 agrees at 14 bases. The length of the CDR3 is 16 residues. Germline V lookup: CDR1 SSHAT, CDR2 FNYEAQ (reference sequence).

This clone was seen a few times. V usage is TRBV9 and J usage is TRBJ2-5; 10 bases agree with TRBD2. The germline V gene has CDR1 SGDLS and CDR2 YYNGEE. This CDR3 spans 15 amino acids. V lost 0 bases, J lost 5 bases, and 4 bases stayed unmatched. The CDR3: CASSVGAGGGETQYF. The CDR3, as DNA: TGTGCCAGCAGCGTAGGAGCGGGAGGGGGCGAGACCCAGTACTTC.

The CDR3: CASSRGHSISGNTIYF. DNA for the CDR3: TGTGCCAGCAGCCGGGGCCACTCTATCTCTGGAAACACCATATATTTT. The chain joins TRBV14 to TRBJ1-3; maybe TRBD1 (5 bases). The V end was cut by 4 bases, the J end by 0 bases, with 13 bases between. CDR1 SGHDN and CDR2 FVKESK come from the germline V gene. The CDR3 contains 16 residues.

The CDR3 region is CASSHQGAGGTDTQYF. Written as DNA, the CDR3 is TGCGCCAGCAGCCATCAAGGGGCGGGAGGGACAGATACGCAGTATTTT. J is TRBJ2-3 and V is TRBV4-3, with TRBD2 identical over 9 bases. The CDR3 sequence is 16 residues long. Germline-derived CDR1 and CDR2 are LGHNA and YSLEER. The V and J ends lost 3 bases and 3 bases, in that order; junction bases with no gene match: 7.

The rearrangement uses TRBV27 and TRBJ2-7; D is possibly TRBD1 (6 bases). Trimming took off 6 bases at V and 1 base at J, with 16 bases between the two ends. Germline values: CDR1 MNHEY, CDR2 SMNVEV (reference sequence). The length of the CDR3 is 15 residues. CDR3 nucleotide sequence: TGTGCCAGCAGGGGAAGGGGGAGCAATTCCTACGAGCAGTACTTC. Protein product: CASRGRGSNSYEQYF.

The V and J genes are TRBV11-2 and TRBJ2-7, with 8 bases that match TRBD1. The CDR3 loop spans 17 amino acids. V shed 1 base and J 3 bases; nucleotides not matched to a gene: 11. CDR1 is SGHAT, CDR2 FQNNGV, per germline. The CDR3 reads CASSLVLSWDRSYEQYF. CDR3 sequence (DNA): TGTGCCAGCAGCTTAGTTCTATCTTGGGACAGGAGCTACGAGCAGTACTTC.

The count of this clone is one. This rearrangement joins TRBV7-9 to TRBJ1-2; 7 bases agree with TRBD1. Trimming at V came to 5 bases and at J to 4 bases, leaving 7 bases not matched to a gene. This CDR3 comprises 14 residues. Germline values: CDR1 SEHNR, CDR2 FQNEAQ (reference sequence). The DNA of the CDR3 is TGTGCCAGCAGCGAAAGGACAGGTCTCTATGGCTACACCTTC. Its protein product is CASSERTGLYGYTF. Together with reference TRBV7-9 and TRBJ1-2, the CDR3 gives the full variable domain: DTGVSQNPRHKITKRGQNVTFRCDPISEHNRLYWYRQTLGQGPEFLTYFQNEAQLEKSRLLSDRFSAERPKGSFSTLEIQRTEQGDSAMYLCASSERTGLYGYTFGSGTRLTVV.

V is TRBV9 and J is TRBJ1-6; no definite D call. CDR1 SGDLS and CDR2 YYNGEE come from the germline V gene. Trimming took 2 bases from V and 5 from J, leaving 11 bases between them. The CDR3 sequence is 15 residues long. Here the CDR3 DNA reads TGTGCCAGCAGCGTTTGGGCAGATAATAATTCACCCCTCCACTTT. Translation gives CASSVWADNNSPLHF.

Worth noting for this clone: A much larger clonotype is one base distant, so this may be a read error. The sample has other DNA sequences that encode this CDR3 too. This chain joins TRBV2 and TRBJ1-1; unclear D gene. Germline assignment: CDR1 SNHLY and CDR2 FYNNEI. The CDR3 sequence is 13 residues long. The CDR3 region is CASSFGDLTEAFF. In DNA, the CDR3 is TGTGCCAGCAGTTTCGGTGACCTCACTGAGGCTTTCTTT.

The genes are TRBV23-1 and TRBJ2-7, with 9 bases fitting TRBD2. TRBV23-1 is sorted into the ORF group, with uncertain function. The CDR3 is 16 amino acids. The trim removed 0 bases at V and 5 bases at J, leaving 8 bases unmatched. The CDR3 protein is CASSQSEGLANHEQYF. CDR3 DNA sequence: TGCGCCAGCAGTCAATCGGAAGGACTAGCGAACCACGAGCAGTACTTC.

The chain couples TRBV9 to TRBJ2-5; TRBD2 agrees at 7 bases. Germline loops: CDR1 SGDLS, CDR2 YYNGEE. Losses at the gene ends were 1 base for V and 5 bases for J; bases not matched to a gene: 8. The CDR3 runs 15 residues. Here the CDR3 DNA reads TGTGCCAGCAGCGTACTCGGCGGGAGCCGTGAGACCCAGTACTTC. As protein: CASSVLGGSRETQYF.

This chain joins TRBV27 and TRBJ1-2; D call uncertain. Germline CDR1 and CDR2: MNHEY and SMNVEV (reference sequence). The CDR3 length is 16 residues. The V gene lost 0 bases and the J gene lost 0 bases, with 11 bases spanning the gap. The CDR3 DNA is TGTGCCAGCAGTTTATCACTCCCCTTAGCTAACTATGGCTACACCTTC. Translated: CASSLSLPLANYGYTF.